This T cell receptor (beta chain) was sequenced for a study of shared clonotypes between healthy human individuals. The authors distributed each subset's genomic DNA evenly over several immunoSEQ plates. Study processing details: ImmunoSEQ sequences covered only the junction and lacked quality scores; filtering therefore differed. Some clones are missing from TCRdb's copy, which holds only in-frame ones; the method was immunoSEQ multiplex PCR. V and J calls plus clone size are reproduced from that table; the DNA served to infer D and trimming. Here the sample spans about 1 million clones, approximately 72% being singletons. There were no recent acute infections or vaccinations among the donors, who were healthy HIV-negative adults. Worth noting for this clone: Germline and junction disagree at one end, which may indicate a read error.

The CDR3 is made up of 15 amino acids. Germline V CDR1 and CDR2: LNHNV, YYDKDF (reference sequence). Sequencing used memory CD4+ T cells sorted from blood. Subset denoted: CD45RA-negative fraction. This TCR was recovered from a man younger than 35 in good health. The rearrangement links TRBV15 to TRBJ1-4, with 9 bases aligning to TRBD1. This chain's CDR3 is CAASRTQGAGEKLFF. CDR3 sequence (DNA): TGTGCCGCCAGCAGAACACAGGGGGCGGGTGAAAAACTGTTTTTT.